Each of the 8 T cell receptor beta chains below was sequenced from the same sample in a study of blood T cell repertoires in COVID-19. Sequencing used immunoSEQ multiplex PCR; TCRdb keeps in-frame clones, though not all of them. The profile covers 250,000 or so clones, with 75% to 85% appearing a single time and approximately 5.7% taken by the ten largest. Sequenced material: peripheral blood. The receptor set was obtained from a human donor in a cohort sampled during active COVID-19.

The rearrangement links TRBV27 to TRBJ2-5; maybe TRBD1 (6 bases). With 2 bases removed from V and 3 bases from J, the gap between germline ends came to 10 bases. Germline loops: CDR1 MNHEY, CDR2 SMNVEV (reference sequence). The CDR3 totals 14 residues. The CDR3 loop is CASSLSRGKETQYF. In DNA, the CDR3 is TGTGCCAGCAGTTTAAGCAGGGGCAAAGAGACCCAGTACTTC.

The chain links TRBV18 to TRBJ1-1; 7 nucleotides agree with TRBD1. V shed 0 bases and J 1 base; nucleotides not matched to a gene: 2. CDR1 is KGHSH and CDR2 is LQKENI in the germline V gene. The CDR3 extends over 15 amino acids. CDR3 coding DNA: TGTGCCAGCTCACCACCCCAGGGGGAGAACACTGAAGCTTTCTTT. It is translated as CASSPPQGENTEAFF.

This chain joins TRBV7-9 and TRBJ2-2; perhaps TRBD1 as D (6 bases). The CDR3 consists of 15 residues. Trimming removed 4 bases from V and 4 bases from J, with 13 bases in between. The germline V gene encodes CDR1 SEHNR and CDR2 FQNEAQ (reference sequence). The CDR3 DNA follows: TGTGCCAGCAGCTCCGGGACACTCGTCACCGGGGAGCTGTTTTTT. Protein: CASSSGTLVTGELFF.

This clone was counted once. The rearrangement joins TRBV29-1 to TRBJ1-4; 7 positions agree with TRBD1. This CDR3 has 13 residues. CDR1 SQVTM and CDR2 ANQGSEA come from the germline V gene. J was trimmed by 0 bases and V by 7 bases; bases with no gene match: 2. The CDR3 loop is CSAGTATNEKLFF. The CDR3 DNA is TGCAGCGCCGGGACAGCAACTAATGAAAAACTGTTTTTT.

V usage is TRBV9 and J usage is TRBJ1-4; D possibly corresponds to TRBD1 (5 bases). V was shortened by 0 bases and J by 4 bases, with 10 bases between the two germline ends. The CDR3 runs to 15 residues. From germline, CDR1 is SGDLS and CDR2 YYNGEE. CDR3 sequence: CASSVAGRVNEKLFF. In DNA, the CDR3 is TGTGCCAGCAGCGTAGCAGGCAGGGTTAATGAAAAACTGTTTTTT.

The chain couples TRBV7-9 to TRBJ1-2; possibly TRBD1 for D (5 bases). CDR3 length: 13 residues. Germline V CDR1 and CDR2: SEHNR, FQNEAQ (reference sequence). V dropped 4 bases and J dropped 8 bases, with 14 bases sitting between them. CDR3 DNA: TGTGCCAGCAGCTCCGGCGGGGGATGGGGCTACACCTTC. It translates to CASSSGGGWGYTF.

The rearrangement joins TRBV28 to TRBJ1-1; TRBD1 is a possible D gene (6 bases). Germline CDR1 is MDHEN and CDR2 is SYDVKM. The CDR3 is 13 amino acids. V dropped 4 bases and J dropped 4 bases, with 10 bases sitting between them. The CDR3 coding sequence is TGTGCCAGCAGTTCCTCCAGGGGCACTGAAGCTTTCTTT. Translating gives CASSSSRGTEAFF.

The chain is built from TRBV11-2 and TRBJ2-1; 7 bases agree with TRBD1. The V gene end was trimmed by 6 bases and the J gene end by 2 bases; junction bases not matched to a gene: 7. This CDR3 contains 15 residues. Germline V gene data show CDR1 as SGHAT and CDR2 as FQNNGV. CDR3 bases: TGTGCCAGCAGATTGACAGGGCTCCCCTACAATGAGCAGTTCTTC. Residues: CASRLTGLPYNEQFF. Drawing the rest from reference TRBV11-2 and TRBJ2-1, the complete variable domain is EAGVAQSPRYKIIEKRQSVAFWCNPISGHATLYWYQQILGQGPKLLIQFQNNGVVDDSQLPKDRFSAERLKGVDSTLKIQPAKLEDSAVYLCASRLTGLPYNEQFFGPGTRLTVL.